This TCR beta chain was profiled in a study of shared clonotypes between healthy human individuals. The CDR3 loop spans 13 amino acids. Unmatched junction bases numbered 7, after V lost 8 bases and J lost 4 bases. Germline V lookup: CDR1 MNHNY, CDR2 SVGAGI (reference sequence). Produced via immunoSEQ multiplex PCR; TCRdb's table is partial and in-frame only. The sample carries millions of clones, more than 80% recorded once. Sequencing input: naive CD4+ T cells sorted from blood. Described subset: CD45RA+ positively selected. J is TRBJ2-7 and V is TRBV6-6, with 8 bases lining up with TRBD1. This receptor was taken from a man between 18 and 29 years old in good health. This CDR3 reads CASRDRTFYEQYF. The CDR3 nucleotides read TGTGCCAGCCGGGACAGGACCTTTTACGAGCAGTACTTC.